This T cell receptor beta chain was sequenced in a study of Graves' ophthalmopathy and Graves' hyperthyroidism. CDR3 regions of TCR beta were amplified from RNA transcripts. First-round RT-PCR employed HTBI primers, with a second-round multiplex PCR after it. MiXCR, applied by TCRdb to the multiplex PCR reads, yields one record per CDR3 protein. This repertoire shows about 220,000 distinct CDR3 sequences, 20% to 25% found once; its top ten account for approximately 40%. Enrollment excluded any patients with other autoimmune diseases, uncontrolled infections, pregnancy or lactation. Clinicians diagnosed using symptoms, serum thyroxine, TRAb, thyroid ultrasound and orbital computed tomography. PBMCs were density-gradient isolated from roughly 10 ml fresh blood. Whole-study findings and limits: Forecasting of ophthalmopathy progression by the model achieved around 68% sensitivity and approximately 72% specificity.

On this clonotype: No antigen is known for it.

The germline V gene has CDR1 MDHEN and CDR2 SYDVKM. The CDR3 runs 18 residues. V gave up 3 bases and J gave up 0 bases, with 20 bases separating them. This TCR came from a woman between 50 and 59 years old with Graves' ophthalmopathy. The source material was peripheral blood. The chain couples TRBV28 to TRBJ2-5; weak D call: TRBD1 (5 bases). CDR3 in amino acids: CASSFLAPGAGHQETQYF. The CDR3 nucleotides read TGTGCCAGCAGTTTCCTTGCCCCTGGGGCTGGGCACCAAGAGACCCAGTACTTC.